This note documents a single TCR beta chain sequence. Antigen: not known. The data were obtained in a study of T cell responses to AZD1222 COVID-19 vaccine. The CDR3 consists of 15 residues. Germline V gene data show CDR1 as MNHEY and CDR2 as SVGAGI. V trimming: 4 bases; J trimming: 3 bases; junction bases outside the gene matches: 7. Findings and limits, study-wide: Two doses of AZD1222 preceded a rise in Spike-specific TCR breadth and depth. Seropositive status at baseline applied to only a handful of AZD1222 recipients.

Assay: immunoSEQ multiplex PCR; the TCRdb copy retains only in-frame clones and omits some. This table has about 150,000 clones, just under 95% appearing once. This TCR was recovered from an adult in good health. The sequencing here drew on peripheral blood, taken on day 0 of AZD1222 vaccination. This chain joins TRBV6-5 and TRBJ2-3; 7 bases are a match to TRBD2. CDR3 amino acids: CASSWSGATTDTQYF. DNA for the CDR3: TGTGCCAGCAGTTGGAGCGGGGCTACTACAGATACGCAGTATTTT.